Listed here are 4 T cell receptor beta chains from one sample, sequenced in a study of CD8+ T cells in alopecia areata. In each case, RNA was isolated and then reverse transcribed into cDNA as the sequencing template. The method was immunoSEQ multiplex PCR; TCRdb's version includes in-frame clones alone and lacks a portion of them. The sample gives roughly 110,000 clones, none seen only once, and the top ten clones hold around 19%. The sequenced sample was lesional skin. The receptors were gathered from a C3H/HeJ mouse with alopecia areata. Strain haplotype at MHC: H2-k.

This clone was counted at least ten times. Genes and germline come from the mouse. The read ends 4 residues before the CDR3 terminus; that terminus is restored from the germline J gene. This chain links TRBV1 with TRBJ1-2, with 8 positions matching TRBD1. This CDR3 is built from 14 residues. J was trimmed by 2 bases and V by 1 base; bases with no gene match: 0. Germline-derived CDR1 and CDR2 are NSQYPW and LRSPGD (reference sequence). The CDR3 DNA, read in part, is TGCACCTGCAGTGCAGCAGGGGGCAACTCC. Translated: CTCSAAGGNS. The whole CDR3 sequence is CTCSAAGGNSDYTF. The complete variable domain, with remaining parts taken from reference TRBV1 and TRBJ1-2, reads VTLLEQNPRWRLVPRGQAVNLRCILKNSQYPWMSWYQQDLQKQLQWLFTLRSPGDKEVKSLPGADYLATRVTDTELRLQVANMSQGRTLYCTCSAAGGNSDYTFGSGTRLLVI.

In regard to this clone: The protein in this entry is translated from the DNA; at residue 12 it differs from the protein listed in TCRdb. Gene names and germline match the mouse. Read sequence stops 3 residues before the CDR3 end, and the germline J gene provides the missing end. V and J are TRBV5 and TRBJ1-3, with 8 bases aligning to TRBD1. This CDR3 contains 15 residues. Germline V gives CDR1 LGHNA, CDR2 YNLKQL (reference sequence). The CDR3 sequence: CASSQEHRGESTLYF. The DNA read from the CDR3 is TGTGCCAGCAGCCAAGAACACAGGGGGGAGAGTACG.

Worth noting for this clone: The germline and genes are mouse ones. The read gets to within 4 residues of the CDR3 end, and the germline J gene fills in the rest. The chain recombines TRBV5 with TRBJ2-3; TRBD2 matches 12 bases. Trimming cost V 4 bases and J 3 bases; bases outside gene matches: 2. CDR3 length equals 15 residues. In germline, CDR1 is LGHNA, CDR2 YNLKQL (reference sequence). The CDR3 bases that were read are TGTGCCAGCAGCCTCGACTGGGGGGGCGCAGAA. This sequence encodes CASSLDWGGAE. The entire CDR3 is CASSLDWGGAETLYF.

This clone has more than one count but fewer than ten. Genes and germline are mouse. The read ends 4 residues early relative to the CDR3; the germline J gene fills the gap. The chain has TRBV13-3 and TRBJ1-2; D call uncertain. The CDR3 is 14 residues long. The V and J ends lost 3 bases and 0 bases respectively, with 9 bases between them. Germline loops: CDR1 NNHDY, CDR2 SYVADS. The CDR3 protein is CASSGLFANSDYTF. The CDR3 DNA, read in part, is TGTGCCAGCAGTGGACTTTTTGCAAACTCC.